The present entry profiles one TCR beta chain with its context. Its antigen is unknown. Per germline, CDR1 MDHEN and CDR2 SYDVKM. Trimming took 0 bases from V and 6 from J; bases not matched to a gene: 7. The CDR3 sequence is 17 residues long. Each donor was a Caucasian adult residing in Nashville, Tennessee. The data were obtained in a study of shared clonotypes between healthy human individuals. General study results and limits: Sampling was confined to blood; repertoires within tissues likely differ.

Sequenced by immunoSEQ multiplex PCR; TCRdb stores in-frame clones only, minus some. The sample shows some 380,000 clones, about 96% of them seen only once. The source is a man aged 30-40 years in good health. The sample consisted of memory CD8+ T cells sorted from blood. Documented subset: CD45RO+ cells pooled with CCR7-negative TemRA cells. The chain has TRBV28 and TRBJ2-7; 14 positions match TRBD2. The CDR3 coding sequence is TGTGCCAGCAGTTTATGGTCTGGGACTAGCGGGAGAATCGAGCAGTACTTC. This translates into CASSLWSGTSGRIEQYF.